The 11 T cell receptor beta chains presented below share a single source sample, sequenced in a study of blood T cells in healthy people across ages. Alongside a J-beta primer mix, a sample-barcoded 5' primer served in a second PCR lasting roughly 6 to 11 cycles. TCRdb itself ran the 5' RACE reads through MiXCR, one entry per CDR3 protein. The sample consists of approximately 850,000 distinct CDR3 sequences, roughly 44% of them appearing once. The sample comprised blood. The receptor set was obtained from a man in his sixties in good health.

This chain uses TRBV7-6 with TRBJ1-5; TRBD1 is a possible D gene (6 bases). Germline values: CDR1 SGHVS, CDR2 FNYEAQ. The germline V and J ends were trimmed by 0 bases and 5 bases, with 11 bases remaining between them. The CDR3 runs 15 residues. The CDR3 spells CASSLALGAYQPQHF. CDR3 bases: TGTGCCAGCAGCTTAGCGTTGGGGGCTTATCAGCCCCAGCATTTT. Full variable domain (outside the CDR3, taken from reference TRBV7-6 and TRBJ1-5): GAGVSQSPRYKVTKRGQDVALRCDPISGHVSLYWYRQALGQGPEFLTYFNYEAQQDKSGLPNDRFSAERPEGSISTLTIQRTEQRDSAMYRCASSLALGAYQPQHFGDGTRLSIL.

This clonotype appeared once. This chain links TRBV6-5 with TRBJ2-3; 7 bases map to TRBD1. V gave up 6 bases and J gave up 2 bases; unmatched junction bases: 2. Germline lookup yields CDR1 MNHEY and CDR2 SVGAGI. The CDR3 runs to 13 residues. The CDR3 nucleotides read TGTGCCAGCAGACAGGGGATCACAGATACGCAGTATTTT. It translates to CASRQGITDTQYF.

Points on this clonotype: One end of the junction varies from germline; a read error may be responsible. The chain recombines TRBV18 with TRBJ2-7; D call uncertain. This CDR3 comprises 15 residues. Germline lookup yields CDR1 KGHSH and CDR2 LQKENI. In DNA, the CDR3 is TGTGCCAGCTCACCCCGGCCGGACGCCCGCTACGGGCAGTACTTC. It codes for CASSPRPDARYGQYF.

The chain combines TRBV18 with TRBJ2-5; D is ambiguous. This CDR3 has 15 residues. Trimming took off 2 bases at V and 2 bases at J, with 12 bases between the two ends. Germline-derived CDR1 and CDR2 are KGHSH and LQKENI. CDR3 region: CASSPVGNSQETQYF. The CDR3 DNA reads TGTGCCAGCTCACCAGTGGGTAACAGTCAAGAGACCCAGTACTTC. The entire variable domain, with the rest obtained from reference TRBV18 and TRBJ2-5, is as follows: NAGVMQNPRHLVRRRGQEARLRCSPMKGHSHVYWYRQLPEEGLKFMVYLQKENIIDESGMPKERFSAEFPKEGPSILRIQQVVRGDSAAYFCASSPVGNSQETQYFGPGTRLLVL.

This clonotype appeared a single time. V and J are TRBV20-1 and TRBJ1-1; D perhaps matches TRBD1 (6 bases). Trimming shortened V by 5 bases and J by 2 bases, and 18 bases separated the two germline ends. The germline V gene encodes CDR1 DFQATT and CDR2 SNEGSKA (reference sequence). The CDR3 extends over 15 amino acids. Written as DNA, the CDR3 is TGCAGTGCTTCTGAAAATATACAGGGAAACACTGAAGCTTTCTTT. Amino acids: CSASENIQGNTEAFF.

The CDR3 is CASRNYPGGETQYF. The CDR3 DNA reads as TGTGCCAGCAGAAATTATCCGGGGGGGGAGACCCAGTACTTC. The V and J genes are TRBV7-2 and TRBJ2-5; 8 bases are a match to TRBD2. Trimming cost V 6 bases and J 5 bases; bases outside gene matches: 8. Germline V gene lookup returns CDR1 SGHTA and CDR2 FQGNSA. The CDR3 spans 14 residues.

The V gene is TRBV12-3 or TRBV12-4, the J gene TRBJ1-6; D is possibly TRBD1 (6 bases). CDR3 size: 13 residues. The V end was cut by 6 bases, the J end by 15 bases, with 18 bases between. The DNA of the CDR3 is TGTGCCAGCAGCCGGGACACCCCGACGGACCTCCACTTT. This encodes CASSRDTPTDLHF.

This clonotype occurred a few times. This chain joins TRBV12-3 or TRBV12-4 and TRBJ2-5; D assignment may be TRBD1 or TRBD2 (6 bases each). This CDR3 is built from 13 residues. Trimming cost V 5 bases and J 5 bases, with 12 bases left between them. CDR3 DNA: TGTGCCAGCAGTGGGGGGCCAAGGGAGACCCAGTACTTC. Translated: CASSGGPRETQYF.

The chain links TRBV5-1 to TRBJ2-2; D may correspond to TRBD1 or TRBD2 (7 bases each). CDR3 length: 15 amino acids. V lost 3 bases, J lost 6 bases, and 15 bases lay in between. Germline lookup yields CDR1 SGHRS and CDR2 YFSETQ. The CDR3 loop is CASSSPGGTAGELFF. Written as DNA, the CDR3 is TGCGCCAGCAGCTCGCCCGGGGGGACAGCCGGGGAGCTGTTTTTT.

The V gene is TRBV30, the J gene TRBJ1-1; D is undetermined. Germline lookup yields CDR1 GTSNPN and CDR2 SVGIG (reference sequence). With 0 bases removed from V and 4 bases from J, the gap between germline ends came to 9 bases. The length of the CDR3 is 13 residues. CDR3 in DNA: TGTGCCTGGAGTGTTAGGGAGGGCACTGAAGCTTTCTTT. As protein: CAWSVREGTEAFF.

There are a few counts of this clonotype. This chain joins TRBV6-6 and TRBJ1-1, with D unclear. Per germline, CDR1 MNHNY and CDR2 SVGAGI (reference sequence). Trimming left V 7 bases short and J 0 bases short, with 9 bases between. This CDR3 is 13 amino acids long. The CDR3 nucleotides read TGTGCCAGCACCTTGACACTGAACACTGAAGCTTTCTTT. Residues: CASTLTLNTEAFF.